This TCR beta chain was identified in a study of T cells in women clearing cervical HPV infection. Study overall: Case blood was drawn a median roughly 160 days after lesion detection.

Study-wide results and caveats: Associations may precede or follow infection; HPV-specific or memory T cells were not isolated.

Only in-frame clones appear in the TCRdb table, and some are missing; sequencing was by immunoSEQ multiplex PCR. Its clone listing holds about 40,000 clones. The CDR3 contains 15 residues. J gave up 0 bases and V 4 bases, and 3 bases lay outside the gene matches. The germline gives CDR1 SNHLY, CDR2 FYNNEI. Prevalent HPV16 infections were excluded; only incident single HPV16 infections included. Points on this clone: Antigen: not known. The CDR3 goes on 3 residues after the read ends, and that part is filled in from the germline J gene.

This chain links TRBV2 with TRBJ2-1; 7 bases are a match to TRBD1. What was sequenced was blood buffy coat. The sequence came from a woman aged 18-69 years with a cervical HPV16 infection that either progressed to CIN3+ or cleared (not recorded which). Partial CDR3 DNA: TGTGCCAGCAGTGGACAGGGAATCTCCTACAATGAG. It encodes CASSGQGISYNE. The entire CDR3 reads CASSGQGISYNEQFF.